This TCR beta chain derives from a study of blood T cell repertoires in COVID-19. Study details: COVID-19 samples from acute and convalescent phases originated in the United States, Italy and Spain. From T cells, B-cell-depleted T cells, or PBMCs came the material, which was cDNA or gDNA.

The germline V and J ends were trimmed by 6 bases and 5 bases, with 13 bases remaining between them. CDR1 SGHTA and CDR2 FQGNSA come from the germline V gene. The CDR3 is 13 amino acids. Per the study methods: Nucleated cell counts were estimated from reference gene primer amplification. TCRdb's copy holds only in-frame clones and misses some; the assay was immunoSEQ multiplex PCR. That table supplies the V and J calls and clone size; D and trimming were determined from the DNA. The sample has roughly 150,000 clones; under 90% are singletons. The sequence was obtained from a woman of 80 years or more with acute or convalescent COVID-19. What was sequenced was peripheral blood. The V gene is TRBV7-2, the J gene TRBJ2-5; tentative D call: TRBD2 (6 bases). CDR3 in DNA: TGTGCCAGCAGTACAACCGGGAGTGAGACCCAGTACTTC. Encoded protein: CASSTTGSETQYF.